What follows are 26 T cell receptor beta chains derived from one specimen sequenced in a study of blood T cell repertoires in COVID-19 (dated by TCRdb to about 2020). Library prep was done by the immunoSEQ multiplex PCR assay. TCRdb retrieved this table from immuneACCESS and kept in-frame rearrangements only. Not all clones are present; in checked studies, unresolved V genes account for under half, and no reason is known for the remainder. The sample table lists 130,000 to 150,000 clones, roughly 88% of them with a count of one. The ten largest clones take up roughly 7.9% of the sample. Sequences were obtained from peripheral blood. These receptors all come from a woman between 45 and 65 years old in a cohort sampled during active or convalescent COVID-19.

The chain uses TRBV15 and TRBJ2-4; D is possibly TRBD1 (5 bases). This CDR3 is 12 amino acids long. Trimming removed 0 bases at V and 13 bases at J, with 10 bases between. The germline CDR1 and CDR2 sequences are LNHNV and YYDKDF (reference sequence). The CDR3 bases are TGTGCCACCAGCAGAGATACAGGACACCAGTACTTC. Encoded protein: CATSRDTGHQYF.

In its sample, this clone is medium-sized (0.01 to 0.1%). The CDR3 protein is CASSGGLPTDTQYF. The DNA of the CDR3 is TGTGCCAGCAGTGGGGGACTACCCACAGATACGCAGTATTTT. The chain carries TRBV6-2 or TRBV6-3 and TRBJ2-3, with TRBD2 identical over 7 bases. Germline V lookup: CDR1 MNHEY, CDR2 SVGEGT. This CDR3 is 14 amino acids long. With 5 bases clipped from V and 2 bases from J, the junction kept 4 bases outside the gene matches.

The chain recombines TRBV30 with TRBJ1-1, with D unclear. V shed 3 bases and J shed 0 bases, with 14 bases lying between them. The CDR3 is 15 residues long. Per germline, CDR1 GTSNPN and CDR2 SVGIG (reference sequence). CDR3 region: CAWRTGTALNTEAFF. The CDR3 DNA follows: TGTGCCTGGAGAACGGGAACGGCCCTGAACACTGAAGCTTTCTTT.

The rearrangement uses TRBV5-6 and TRBJ1-5; the D gene is possibly TRBD1 (5 bases). Deletions cut 0 bases from V and 4 bases from J, with 11 bases between. CDR3 length: 15 amino acids. Per germline, CDR1 SGHDT and CDR2 YYEEEE. In DNA form, the CDR3 reads TGTGCCAGCAGCTTGGGTCAGGGTAGGAATCAGCCCCAGCATTTT. This codes for CASSLGQGRNQPQHF.

The CDR3 DNA reads TGCGCCAGCAGCTTGACAGGGGAGAGCAATCAGCCCCAGCATTTT. It specifies CASSLTGESNQPQHF. This sequence joins TRBV5-1 and TRBJ1-5; 7 bases match TRBD1. After removal of 1 base from V and 1 base from J, the junction contained 2 bases not matched to a gene. Per the germline V gene, CDR1 is SGHRS and CDR2 is YFSETQ. The CDR3 runs 15 residues.

V and J are TRBV19 and TRBJ2-6; no clear D gene. The germline V gene has CDR1 LNHDA and CDR2 SQIVND (reference sequence). V was trimmed by 3 bases and J by 2 bases, leaving 8 bases between them. The CDR3 consists of 15 residues. The CDR3 protein is CASSMWRTGANVLTF. The CDR3 DNA reads as TGTGCCAGTAGTATGTGGCGGACTGGGGCCAACGTCCTGACTTTC.

The chain couples TRBV2 to TRBJ1-4; D is perhaps TRBD1 (5 bases). The CDR3 loop spans 15 amino acids. Trimming stripped 6 bases from V and 3 bases from J, with 14 bases between. Germline V gene sequence: CDR1 SNHLY, CDR2 FYNNEI. CDR3 bases: TGTGCCAGCAGCGTAACGACAGTCCCTAATGAAAAACTGTTTTTT. It yields the protein CASSVTTVPNEKLFF.

The chain joins TRBV19 to TRBJ2-5; 8 bases agree with TRBD2. The V segment lost 3 bases and the J segment 0 bases; nucleotides outside the gene matches: 3. CDR1 LNHDA and CDR2 SQIVND come from the germline V gene (reference sequence). There are 15 residues in the CDR3. The CDR3 here is CASSMSGGYQETQYF. The DNA of the CDR3 is TGTGCCAGTAGTATGTCGGGGGGGTACCAAGAGACCCAGTACTTC.

V usage is TRBV5-6 and J usage is TRBJ2-3; D uncertain. CDR3 length: 14 residues. The germline V gene has CDR1 SGHDT and CDR2 YYEEEE. Trimming took 4 bases from V and 8 from J, leaving 17 bases between them. The CDR3 DNA is TGTGCCAGCAGCCGTCGCATTGTCTCGGTTACGCAGTATTTT. Its protein is CASSRRIVSVTQYF.

The CDR3 DNA reads TGTGCCAGCAGCCCAGATCGAGGTCCCGGCGGCACTGAAGCTTTCTTT. Protein sequence: CASSPDRGPGGTEAFF. The J gene is TRBJ1-1, the V gene TRBV21-1. TRBV21-1 is a pseudogene. This CDR3 spans 16 amino acids.

With regard to this clone: The junction differs from germline at one of its ends, possibly a read error. V gene TRBV30 combines with J gene TRBJ2-3; 11 nucleotides match TRBD2. CDR3 length: 12 residues. Germline V gives CDR1 GTSNPN, CDR2 SVGIG (reference sequence). CDR3 amino acids: CSTSGGSDTQYF. CDR3 nucleotides: TGCTCAACTAGCGGGGGATCAGATACGCAGTATTTT.

The chain employs TRBV2 and TRBJ2-6; 9 positions match TRBD1. The germline V gene has CDR1 SNHLY and CDR2 FYNNEI. The CDR3 is 15 amino acids. The ends lost 8 bases at V and 0 bases at J; junction bases unmatched: 2. The CDR3 sequence: CASGTGISGANVLTF. CDR3 nucleotide sequence: TGTGCCAGCGGGACAGGGATCTCTGGGGCCAACGTCCTGACTTTC.

This clone was seen a handful of times. This chain joins TRBV2 and TRBJ1-1; TRBD1 might be the D (5 bases). V shed 6 bases and J shed 0 bases, with 14 bases lying between them. CDR1 is SNHLY and CDR2 is FYNNEI in the germline V gene. The CDR3 has 15 amino acids. For the CDR3, the DNA is TGTGCCAGCAGGCGGGACCCTTCTATGAACACTGAAGCTTTCTTT. It codes for CASRRDPSMNTEAFF.

This clone was counted a single time. V gene TRBV28 combines with J gene TRBJ2-1; 10 bases are a match to TRBD2. CDR1 MDHEN and CDR2 SYDVKM come from the germline V gene. Trimming at V came to 2 bases and at J to 10 bases, leaving 8 bases not matched to a gene. This CDR3 has 15 amino acids. CDR3 coding DNA: TGTGCCAGCAGTTTAGCGAGCGGGGGGGGTAGGGAGCAGTTCTTC. Its protein is CASSLASGGGREQFF.

The chain has TRBV5-1 and TRBJ2-5; tentatively, D is TRBD2 (5 bases). The CDR3 length is 14 residues. The germline gives CDR1 SGHRS, CDR2 YFSETQ. Deletions cut 8 bases from V and 7 bases from J, with 21 bases between. The CDR3 loop reads CASSKSERVGTQYF. In DNA form, the CDR3 reads TGCGCCAGTAGCAAAAGCGAGAGGGTCGGGACCCAGTACTTC.

The CDR3 sequence is CASSLARSGVSTDTQYF. The CDR3 DNA sequence: TGTGCCAGCAGCTTGGCGCGCAGCGGGGTTAGCACAGATACGCAGTATTTT. The chain is built from TRBV5-4 and TRBJ2-3, with TRBD2 matching 7 bases. Trimming cost V 0 bases and J 0 bases; bases outside gene matches: 7. Per germline, CDR1 SGHNT and CDR2 YYREEE (reference sequence). The CDR3 runs 17 residues.

This chain uses TRBV20-1 with TRBJ2-1; D call uncertain. The ends were cut back, 8 bases at V and 3 bases at J, with 8 bases in the middle. CDR3 length: 11 residues. Germline V lookup: CDR1 DFQATT, CDR2 SNEGSKA (reference sequence). The CDR3, as DNA: TGCAGTCTTCGTGTCTACAATGAGCAGTTCTTC. Translating it yields CSLRVYNEQFF.

The chain is built from TRBV7-9 and TRBJ2-1; D may be TRBD2 (6 bases). This CDR3 region has 14 residues. Trimming took 2 bases from V and 13 from J, leaving 18 bases between them. Germline V gives CDR1 SEHNR, CDR2 FQNEAQ (reference sequence). CDR3 region: CASSLTFLARKQFF. CDR3 coding DNA: TGTGCCAGCAGCTTAACTTTCCTAGCGCGGAAACAGTTCTTC.

This clone turned up a few times. The chain couples TRBV6-5 to TRBJ1-2, with TRBD1 matching 8 bases. The CDR3 has 15 residues. V was clipped by 9 bases and J by 5 bases; unmatched bases: 14. In germline, CDR1 is MNHEY, CDR2 SVGAGI. CDR3 amino acids: CASPPGTGIQYGYTF. Here the CDR3 DNA reads TGTGCCAGTCCGCCCGGGACAGGAATACAGTATGGCTACACCTTC.

The V and J genes are TRBV9 and TRBJ1-2; 10 nucleotides agree with TRBD1. The CDR3 length is 16 residues. The V segment lost 5 bases and the J segment 2 bases; nucleotides outside the gene matches: 9. Germline V gene sequence: CDR1 SGDLS, CDR2 YYNGEE. DNA for the CDR3: TGTGCCAGCAGGGGGACTCGACAGGGGGCCAACTATGGCTACACCTTC. Amino acid sequence: CASRGTRQGANYGYTF.

The chain joins TRBV7-9 to TRBJ1-1; tentatively, D is TRBD1 (6 bases). The V end lost 6 bases, the J end lost 10 bases, and 15 bases lay between the germline ends. The CDR3 extends over 12 amino acids. The germline V gene has CDR1 SEHNR and CDR2 FQNEAQ (reference sequence). The CDR3: CASSFTGPRAFF. CDR3 nucleotide sequence: TGTGCCAGCAGTTTTACAGGGCCAAGAGCTTTCTTT.

The sample holds a few counts of this clone. The V call is TRBV3-1 (or the pseudogene TRBV3-2), the J call TRBJ2-5; 16 bases match TRBD2. Trimming removed 4 bases from V and 2 bases from J; junction bases left unmatched: 4. This CDR3 has 17 residues. Germline-derived CDR1 and CDR2 are LGHDT and YNNKEL (reference sequence). CDR3 sequence reads: CASSPGTSGGAQETQYF. The DNA for the CDR3 is TGTGCCAGCAGCCCGGGGACTAGCGGGGGGGCACAAGAGACCCAGTACTTC.

CDR3 sequence: CASSKTGETNEKLFF. In DNA, the CDR3 is TGTGCCAGCAGCAAAACAGGGGAAACTAATGAAAAACTGTTTTTT. V is TRBV9 and J is TRBJ1-4; 7 bases are shared with TRBD1. The CDR3 contains 15 residues. Unmatched junction bases numbered 4, after V lost 4 bases and J lost 1 base. Per the germline V gene, CDR1 is SGDLS and CDR2 is YYNGEE. Filled out from reference TRBV9 and TRBJ1-4, the complete variable domain reads DSGVTQTPKHLITATGQRVTLRCSPRSGDLSVYWYQQSLDQGLQFLIQYYNGEERAKGNILERFSAQQFPDLHSELNLSSLELGDSALYFCASSKTGETNEKLFFGSGTQLSVL.

This clone came up once. This chain uses TRBV19 with TRBJ1-2; D is unclear. This CDR3 has 12 amino acids. The V end lost 5 bases, the J end lost 4 bases, and 8 bases lay between the germline ends. CDR1 is LNHDA and CDR2 is SQIVND in the germline V gene (reference sequence). In DNA form, the CDR3 reads TGTGCCAGTAGTGTGGCAGTCTATGGCTACACCTTC. Protein product: CASSVAVYGYTF. Drawing the rest from reference TRBV19 and TRBJ1-2, the complete variable domain is DGGITQSPKYLFRKEGQNVTLSCEQNLNHDAMYWYRQDPGQGLRLIYYSQIVNDFQKGDIAEGYSVSREKKESFPLTVTSAQKNPTAFYLCASSVAVYGYTFGSGTRLTVV.

J is TRBJ1-1 and V is TRBV3-1 (or the pseudogene TRBV3-2); 7 bases are a match to TRBD1. This CDR3 region has 14 residues. From germline, CDR1 is LGHDT and CDR2 YNNKEL (reference sequence). V lost 4 bases, J lost 4 bases, and 6 bases stayed unmatched. The CDR3 bases are TGTGCCAGCAGCCGAAAGGGGGCGAGCACTGAAGCTTTCTTT. It is translated as CASSRKGASTEAFF.

The sample holds one count of this clone. The chain recombines TRBV14 with TRBJ1-6; 7 bases match TRBD1. Germline lookup yields CDR1 SGHDN and CDR2 FVKESK. The CDR3 contains 15 residues. V lost 1 base, J lost 4 bases, and 1 base stayed unmatched. The CDR3 nucleotides read TGTGCCAGCAGCCAAGGACAGGGATATAATTCACCCCTCCACTTT. Its protein is CASSQGQGYNSPLHF. The full variable domain, rest sourced from reference TRBV14 and TRBJ1-6, is EAGVTQFPSHSVIEKGQTVTLRCDPISGHDNLYWYRRVMGKEIKFLLHFVKESKQDESGMPNNRFLAERTGGTYSTLKVQPAELEDSGVYFCASSQGQGYNSPLHFGNGTRLTVT.